The 4 T cell receptor beta chains below were found in one sample sequenced in a study of cytomegalovirus exposure and HLA in healthy donors. PCR amplification relied on 60 Vbeta primers (plus 13 Jbeta primers). Here immunoSEQ multiplex PCR was the method, and the copy in TCRdb shows in-frame clones only, minus some. The table records 150,000 to 200,000 clones, 80% to 85% of them present only once. The sample taken for sequencing was PBMCs. These TCRs come from a male donor in good health and CMV-seronegative.

The chain combines TRBV6-1 with TRBJ2-7; no reliable D call. CDR1 and CDR2 from the germline V gene are MNHNS and SASEGT. The V gene lost 5 bases and the J gene lost 9 bases, with 17 bases spanning the gap. The CDR3 sequence is 13 residues long. The CDR3 reads CASSTLSDNVQYF. CDR3 coding DNA: TGTGCCAGCAGTACCCTGTCAGACAATGTGCAGTACTTC.

V usage is TRBV6-5 and J usage is TRBJ2-2; 7 bases fit TRBD1. Losses at the gene ends were 6 bases for V and 7 bases for J; bases not matched to a gene: 8. The V gene's germline CDR1 is MNHEY and CDR2 SVGAGI. This CDR3 has 14 amino acids. The CDR3 here is CASSRDRVGGELFF. DNA of the CDR3: TGTGCCAGCAGCCGAGACAGGGTGGGCGGGGAGCTGTTTTTT.

This clone has a single count. V and J are TRBV11-2 and TRBJ2-5, with D possibly TRBD2 on 7 matching bases. Germline values: CDR1 SGHAT, CDR2 FQNNGV. The CDR3 contains 16 residues. V was shortened by 1 base and J by 9 bases, with 21 bases between the two germline ends. The CDR3 spells CASSLGGGRPLSPQYF. CDR3 DNA: TGTGCCAGCAGCTTAGGGGGGGGGCGCCCCTTATCACCCCAGTACTTC.

This chain uses TRBV7-8 with TRBJ2-3; D might be TRBD1 (5 bases). Trimming left V 6 bases short and J 0 bases short, with 13 bases between. Germline values: CDR1 SGHVS, CDR2 FQNEAQ. The CDR3 has 15 amino acids. This CDR3 is CASRPHWTSTDTQYF. CDR3 nucleotide sequence: TGTGCCAGCAGACCACACTGGACAAGCACAGATACGCAGTATTTT.